These 32 T cell receptor beta chains share one sample of origin, sequenced in a study of identical twins. TCRdb analysed the 5' RACE reads with MiXCR anew, one entry per CDR3 protein. Found here are roughly 1,500,000 distinct CDR3 sequences, under 35% of them singletons; the top ten hold around 0.25%. Sequencing was done on a sample of cord blood. These receptors were obtained from a newborn girl in good health.

The V and J genes are TRBV7-9 and TRBJ2-5; the D gene could be TRBD1 or TRBD2 (6 bases each). Germline loops: CDR1 SEHNR, CDR2 FQNEAQ (reference sequence). The CDR3 is 15 amino acids. V was shortened by 1 base and J by 4 bases, with 13 bases between the two germline ends. This chain's CDR3 is CASSLDRGRIETQYF. Written as DNA, the CDR3 is TGTGCCAGCAGCTTAGATCGGGGGCGCATAGAGACCCAGTACTTC.

V usage is TRBV25-1 and J usage is TRBJ2-1, with 9 bases lining up with TRBD1. The ends lost 2 bases at V and 7 bases at J; junction bases unmatched: 6. CDR3 length: 15 amino acids. CDR1 and CDR2 from the germline V gene are MGHDK and SYGVNS. CDR3 residues: CASSEPGTGRNEQFF. The DNA of the CDR3 is TGTGCCAGCAGTGAACCCGGGACAGGGAGAAATGAGCAGTTCTTC.

The rearrangement joins TRBV15 to TRBJ2-7; TRBD1 is a possible D gene (6 bases). Deletions cut 3 bases from V and 10 bases from J, with 16 bases between. CDR3 length equals 13 residues. Looked up from germline, CDR1 is LNHNV and CDR2 is YYDKDF (reference sequence). The CDR3 spells CATSSQSGDTQYF. The CDR3 DNA follows: TGTGCCACCAGCAGTCAGTCAGGGGACACCCAGTACTTC.

This clonotype was counted a few times. The chain joins TRBV18 to TRBJ1-2; no reliable D call. Germline CDR1 reads KGHSH; CDR2 reads LQKENI. This CDR3 is 15 amino acids long. The V end was cut by 1 base, the J end by 1 base, with 10 bases between. CDR3 amino acids: CASSPQQPFNYGYTF. Here the CDR3 DNA reads TGTGCCAGCTCACCACAGCAGCCTTTTAACTATGGCTACACCTTC. The full variable domain, rest sourced from reference TRBV18 and TRBJ1-2, is NAGVMQNPRHLVRRRGQEARLRCSPMKGHSHVYWYRQLPEEGLKFMVYLQKENIIDESGMPKERFSAEFPKEGPSILRIQQVVRGDSAAYFCASSPQQPFNYGYTFGSGTRLTVV.

This clonotype was seen at least ten times. The CDR3 bases are TGTGCCAGCAGTTTCCGCCTTATAGACAGGGGCTACGAGCAGTACTTC. Protein product: CASSFRLIDRGYEQYF. The chain links TRBV12-3 or TRBV12-4 to TRBJ2-7; 8 bases match TRBD1. The length of the CDR3 is 16 residues. After removal of 3 bases from V and 3 bases from J, the junction contained 10 bases not matched to a gene.

This clonotype occurred many times. This chain uses TRBV6-2 or TRBV6-3 with TRBJ1-2; D is undetermined. Trimming left V 4 bases short and J 7 bases short, with 13 bases between. Germline assignment: CDR1 MNHEY and CDR2 SVGEGT. This CDR3 has 13 residues. DNA for the CDR3: TGTGCCAGCAGTTCGTCCCCAAAATCTGGCTACACCTTC. Amino acid sequence: CASSSSPKSGYTF.

The sample holds a few counts of this clonotype. The J gene is TRBJ2-1, the V gene TRBV14, with TRBD1 matching over 8 bases. Unmatched junction bases numbered 9, after V lost 4 bases and J lost 4 bases. The CDR3 sequence is 16 residues long. The germline V gene has CDR1 SGHDN and CDR2 FVKESK. This CDR3 reads CASSREDRALYNEQFF. CDR3 nucleotides: TGTGCCAGCAGCCGGGAGGACAGGGCCTTGTACAATGAGCAGTTCTTC.

This clonotype has more than one count but fewer than ten. The genes are TRBV3-1 and TRBJ2-2; D remains unclear. V lost 0 bases and J lost 3, with 2 bases in between. Germline V lookup: CDR1 LGHDT, CDR2 YNNKEL (reference sequence). The CDR3 consists of 13 residues. The CDR3 is CASSQDHTGELFF. Written as DNA, the CDR3 is TGTGCCAGCAGCCAAGATCACACCGGGGAGCTGTTTTTT.

This clonotype occurred a few times. J is TRBJ1-5 and V is TRBV12-3 or TRBV12-4, with D tentatively TRBD1 (5 bases). The CDR3 loop spans 16 amino acids. Trimming shortened V by 5 bases and J by 2 bases, and 16 bases separated the two germline ends. For the CDR3, the DNA is TGTGCCAGCAGTGTTCTCGGGGGTCTTGGCAATCAGCCCCAGCATTTT. Its protein is CASSVLGGLGNQPQHF.

This clonotype has more than one count but fewer than ten. The chain is built from TRBV18 and TRBJ2-5; 7 bases line up with TRBD1. Trimming at V came to 3 bases and at J to 5 bases, leaving 3 bases not matched to a gene. The V gene's germline CDR1 is KGHSH and CDR2 LQKENI. The CDR3 covers 13 residues. CDR3 coding DNA: TGTGCCAGCTCACCTGGGACAGCGGAGACCCAGTACTTC. Translated: CASSPGTAETQYF. The entire variable domain, with the rest obtained from reference TRBV18 and TRBJ2-5, is as follows: NAGVMQNPRHLVRRRGQEARLRCSPMKGHSHVYWYRQLPEEGLKFMVYLQKENIIDESGMPKERFSAEFPKEGPSILRIQQVVRGDSAAYFCASSPGTAETQYFGPGTRLLVL.

J is TRBJ2-1 and V is TRBV13, with TRBD2 matching 9 bases. V was clipped by 4 bases and J by 5 bases; unmatched bases: 6. Germline values: CDR1 PRHDT, CDR2 FYEKMQ (reference sequence). The CDR3 has 15 residues. As DNA, the CDR3 is TGTGCCAGCAGCTATAAGACTAGCGGACACAATGAGCAGTTCTTC. As protein: CASSYKTSGHNEQFF.

As for this clonotype: A much larger clonotype is one base distant, so this may be a read error. This sequence joins TRBV28 and TRBJ2-1, with D perhaps matching TRBD1 (6 bases). Germline V gene sequence: CDR1 MDHEN, CDR2 SYDVKM. This CDR3 has 13 amino acids. V was cut by 2 bases and J by 10 bases, with 12 bases left in between. The CDR3 is CASSLQGNYEQFF. CDR3 coding DNA: TGTGCCAGCAGTTTACAGGGGAACTACGAGCAGTTCTTC.

This clonotype was detected many times. J is TRBJ2-1 and V is TRBV5-1; 9 nucleotides match TRBD2. From germline, CDR1 is SGHRS and CDR2 YFSETQ. CDR3 length equals 17 residues. Germline trimming cut 2 bases from V and 2 bases from J; bases unmatched to any gene: 8. This CDR3 is CASSFPNSGSAYNEQFF. Written as DNA, the CDR3 is TGCGCCAGCAGCTTCCCCAATAGCGGGAGTGCCTACAATGAGCAGTTCTTC.

The chain is built from TRBV11-2 and TRBJ2-2, with D perhaps matching TRBD2 (5 bases). This CDR3 is 16 amino acids long. CDR1 SGHAT and CDR2 FQNNGV come from the germline V gene. V shed 3 bases and J shed 1 base, with 12 bases lying between them. CDR3 nucleotides: TGTGCCAGCAGCTTGGAAGCGGAGCGGAACACCGGGGAGCTGTTTTTT. The encoded protein is CASSLEAERNTGELFF.

This rearrangement joins TRBV10-3 to TRBJ2-2, with 11 bases that match TRBD1. This CDR3 is 15 amino acids long. V lost 4 bases to trimming and J lost 4 bases; unmatched junction nucleotides: 2. Germline-derived CDR1 and CDR2 are ENHRY and SYGVKD. This chain's CDR3 is CAISGTGGSTGELFF. In DNA form, the CDR3 reads TGTGCCATCAGTGGGACAGGGGGCAGCACCGGGGAGCTGTTTTTT.

The chain recombines TRBV7-9 with TRBJ1-4; TRBD1 aligns across 7 bases. From germline, CDR1 is SEHNR and CDR2 FQNEAQ (reference sequence). The CDR3 loop spans 13 amino acids. J lost 9 bases, V lost 5 bases, and 6 bases had no gene match. The CDR3 sequence: CASSGSRGKKLFF. DNA of the CDR3: TGTGCCAGCAGCGGAAGCAGGGGGAAAAAACTGTTTTTT.

This clonotype was picked up a small number of times. The chain is built from TRBV7-2 and TRBJ1-4; D is possibly TRBD1 (5 bases). This CDR3 has 16 amino acids. Germline CDR1 reads SGHTA; CDR2 reads FQGNSA. V lost 4 bases to trimming and J lost 0 bases, with 12 bases between them. The CDR3 DNA is TGTGCCAGCAGCTCTCAACCGGGGGCAACTAATGAAAAACTGTTTTTT. Translating it yields CASSSQPGATNEKLFF.

The V call is TRBV20-1, the J call TRBJ2-2; TRBD2 agrees at 10 bases. This CDR3 contains 15 residues. Trimming took 1 base from V and 5 from J; bases not matched to a gene: 4. The germline gives CDR1 DFQATT, CDR2 SNEGSKA (reference sequence). CDR3 sequence reads: CSARASGGGTGELFF. As DNA, the CDR3 is TGCAGTGCTAGAGCTAGCGGGGGTGGTACCGGGGAGCTGTTTTTT.

The CDR3 DNA follows: TGTGCCAGCAGCGGGACAGGGAGAAATTCACCCCTCCACTTT. Its translation is CASSGTGRNSPLHF. This chain uses TRBV7-9 with TRBJ1-6; TRBD1 agrees at 9 bases. This CDR3 has 14 amino acids. Trimming at V came to 5 bases and at J to 7 bases, leaving 3 bases not matched to a gene. Looked up from germline, CDR1 is SEHNR and CDR2 is FQNEAQ (reference sequence).

This chain connects TRBV14 to TRBJ2-5; 12 bases fit TRBD2. The CDR3 consists of 18 residues. After removal of 5 bases from V and 1 base from J, the junction contained 11 bases not matched to a gene. Germline V gene lookup returns CDR1 SGHDN and CDR2 FVKESK. CDR3 coding DNA: TGTGCCAGCAGCTCACGACTAGCGGGAGACCCTTTCCAAGAGACCCAGTACTTC. This encodes CASSSRLAGDPFQETQYF.

This clonotype was observed many times. The V call is TRBV28, the J call TRBJ1-2; the D is unclear. The CDR3 is made up of 10 amino acids. Trimming pared 8 bases from V and 2 bases from J, leaving 3 bases between. The germline V gene has CDR1 MDHEN and CDR2 SYDVKM. DNA of the CDR3: TGTGCCAGCGGCAACTATGGCTACACCTTC. Protein: CASGNYGYTF.

V usage is TRBV20-1 and J usage is TRBJ1-3, with D possibly matching TRBD1 (5 bases). Looked up from germline, CDR1 is DFQATT and CDR2 is SNEGSKA (reference sequence). V lost 5 bases to trimming and J lost 1 base, with 15 bases between them. This CDR3 region has 15 residues. The CDR3 sequence: CSAQPWAGSGNTIYF. For the CDR3, the DNA is TGCAGTGCTCAGCCCTGGGCAGGGTCTGGAAACACCATATATTTT.

This clonotype was observed at least ten times. Here the CDR3 DNA reads TGCAGTGCTAGACCCATAGGGGAAGAGACCCAGTACTTC. As protein: CSARPIGEETQYF. The V call is TRBV20-1, the J call TRBJ2-5; tentatively, D is TRBD1 (5 bases). The germline CDR1 and CDR2 sequences are DFQATT and SNEGSKA (reference sequence). The CDR3 runs to 13 residues. The ends were cut back, 2 bases at V and 3 bases at J, with 10 bases in the middle.

The J gene is TRBJ2-1, the V gene TRBV12-3 or TRBV12-4, with TRBD1 identical over 9 bases. The CDR3 length is 17 residues. With V trimmed by 4 bases and J by 0 bases, 7 bases remained unmatched. In DNA form, the CDR3 reads TGTGCCAGCAGTTGGCCTGGGACAGGGAGCTCCTACAATGAGCAGTTCTTC. Translation: CASSWPGTGSSYNEQFF.

This chain's CDR3 is CASSQVGRRDTEAFF. For the CDR3, the DNA is TGCGCCAGCAGCCAAGTAGGGAGGAGGGACACTGAAGCTTTCTTT. J is TRBJ1-1 and V is TRBV4-1; no clear D gene. V was trimmed by 1 base and J by 3 bases, leaving 12 bases between them. This CDR3 has 15 amino acids. Germline assignment: CDR1 MGHRA and CDR2 YSYEKL.

Only a few counts were recorded for this clonotype. The chain has TRBV9 and TRBJ2-3; D could derive from TRBD1 or TRBD2 (5 bases each). This CDR3 has 14 amino acids. V was trimmed by 3 bases and J by 4 bases, leaving 12 bases between them. Looked up from germline, CDR1 is SGDLS and CDR2 is YYNGEE. The CDR3 region is CASSGDEGPDTQYF. The CDR3 bases are TGTGCCAGCAGCGGCGACGAGGGACCAGATACGCAGTATTTT.

This clonotype was seen a few times. The J gene is TRBJ2-1, the V gene TRBV2, with 12 bases identical to TRBD2. The CDR3 length is 15 residues. Germline trimming cut 4 bases from V and 15 bases from J; bases unmatched to any gene: 13. CDR1 and CDR2 from the germline V gene are SNHLY and FYNNEI. CDR3: CASSGWTSGIEVLFF. The CDR3 nucleotides read TGTGCCAGCAGTGGTTGGACTAGCGGGATTGAGGTATTGTTCTTC.

This clonotype was counted a few times. Sequence at one end of the junction differs from germline and may be a read error. This chain joins TRBV28 and TRBJ2-4, with D hard to call. Germline loops: CDR1 MDHEN, CDR2 SYDVKM. CDR3 length equals 15 residues. The CDR3 nucleotides read TGTGCCAGCAGCTCGATTAGCCAGGCCAAAAACACTCAGTACTTC. As protein: CASSSISQAKNTQYF.

CDR3 in amino acids: CASSSTGIDGELFF. Written as DNA, the CDR3 is TGTGCCAGCAGTTCGACAGGGATCGACGGGGAGCTGTTTTTT. J is TRBJ2-2 and V is TRBV27; 7 bases align to TRBD1. Unmatched junction bases numbered 6, after V lost 4 bases and J lost 7 bases. The CDR3 has 14 residues. In germline, CDR1 is MNHEY, CDR2 SMNVEV (reference sequence).

This clonotype was seen a few times. One base away lies a much larger clone, so this may be a sequencing read error. This chain connects TRBV27 to TRBJ2-3; 11 nucleotides align to TRBD2. V trimming: 5 bases; J trimming: 4 bases; junction bases outside the gene matches: 5. CDR3 length: 15 residues. Germline assignment: CDR1 MNHEY and CDR2 SMNVEV (reference sequence). CDR3 coding DNA: TGTGCCAGCAGTCCACTAGCGGGGGCTCCAGATACGCAGTATTTT. It translates to CASSPLAGAPDTQYF.

In this sample, this clonotype turned up a few times. The V call is TRBV20-1, the J call TRBJ2-3; 8 positions match TRBD2. Germline trimming cut 1 base from V and 2 bases from J; bases unmatched to any gene: 14. The CDR3 contains 18 residues. Germline values: CDR1 DFQATT, CDR2 SNEGSKA (reference sequence). CDR3 amino acids: CSARGPNLAGYNTDTQYF. CDR3 nucleotides: TGCAGTGCTAGAGGTCCCAACTTAGCGGGATACAACACAGATACGCAGTATTTT.

This clonotype was picked up a small number of times. V usage is TRBV9 and J usage is TRBJ1-2; 9 bases map to TRBD1. The germline gives CDR1 SGDLS, CDR2 YYNGEE. There are 14 residues in the CDR3. Trimming removed 2 bases from V and 6 bases from J; junction bases left unmatched: 5. The CDR3 DNA reads as TGTGCCAGCAGCGTTGGGACAGGGAGGAATGGCTACACCTTC. This translates into CASSVGTGRNGYTF.